The clone carrying this T cell receptor beta chain rates as medium-sized. Its cognate antigen is unknown. The data are from a study of T-cell memory formation after mild COVID-19. Overall study context: For the most part, TCR clusters were specific to one donor. Study-level points and caveats: Later expanders leaned CD4+, whereas day 15 to 85 contracting clones were balanced CD4/CD8. Pre-infection memory already had some responding clones, implying cross-reactive memory joined.

CDR3 length: 16 residues. The ends were cut back, 1 base at V and 2 bases at J, with 16 bases in the middle. The germline V gene encodes CDR1 DFQATT and CDR2 SNEGSKA (reference sequence). The authors produced TCR alpha and TCR beta cDNA libraries with sample barcodes and UMIs by 5'RACE using constant-segment primers. Each CDR3 protein gets one entry after TCRdb re-called the 5' RACE reads with MiXCR. The table lists around 5,000 distinct CDR3 sequences, approximately 48% of them singletons. The source is an adult who had mild COVID-19 (a few samples of this study predate the infection). Cell type and time point are not known. Material for sequencing was PBMCs or a T cell subset sorted from them (not recorded which). V usage is TRBV20-1 and J usage is TRBJ2-3; TRBD1 is a possible D gene (5 bases). The CDR3 sequence is CSARAFSGLYTDTQYF. For the CDR3, the DNA is TGCAGTGCTAGAGCGTTTTCAGGGCTGTACACAGATACGCAGTATTTT.